These 28 T cell receptor beta chains came from one sample sequenced in a study of blood T cell repertoires in COVID-19. Repertoires were generated with immunoSEQ multiplex PCR, while TCRdb's copy carries only in-frame clones and drops some. In the table there are 250,000 or so clones, roughly 90% of which are singletons. The sequenced sample consisted of peripheral blood. All receptors come from an older woman with acute or convalescent COVID-19.

This clone was recorded only once. V and J are TRBV5-8 and TRBJ2-2; 12 nucleotides agree with TRBD1. Germline V gene lookup returns CDR1 SGHTS and CDR2 YDEGEE. The CDR3 contains 15 residues. Trimming took 3 bases from V and 6 from J; bases not matched to a gene: 3. The CDR3 bases are TGTGCCAGCAGCTCGGGACAGGGGGCCTCCGGGGAGCTGTTTTTT. Residues: CASSSGQGASGELFF. Full variable domain (rest looked up from reference TRBV5-8 and TRBJ2-2): EAGVTQSPTHLIKTRGQQATLRCSPISGHTSVYWYQQALGLGLQFLLWYDEGEERNRGNFPPRFSGRQFPNYSSELNVNALELEDSALYLCASSSGQGASGELFFGEGSRLTVL.

The rearrangement joins TRBV7-9 to TRBJ2-1; 7 nucleotides align to TRBD1. The germline V gene has CDR1 SEHNR and CDR2 FQNEAQ (reference sequence). This CDR3 has 15 residues. Trimming at V came to 6 bases and at J to 4 bases, leaving 9 bases not matched to a gene. CDR3 DNA: TGTGCCAGCAGACCGACAGGGTTGGGATACAATGAGCAGTTCTTC. Translation: CASRPTGLGYNEQFF.

The genes are TRBV15 and TRBJ1-4; 7 bases align to TRBD1. With V trimmed by 3 bases and J by 3 bases, 4 bases remained unmatched. Looked up from germline, CDR1 is LNHNV and CDR2 is YYDKDF (reference sequence). The CDR3 sequence is 15 residues long. CDR3 residues: CATSRSTGSNEKLFF. In DNA form, the CDR3 reads TGTGCCACCAGCAGGTCGACAGGGTCTAATGAAAAACTGTTTTTT.

The chain links TRBV10-1 to TRBJ2-7; 8 bases align to TRBD1. V shed 3 bases, J shed 2 bases, and the junction held 6 bases outside the gene matches. In germline, CDR1 is WNHNN, CDR2 SYGVQD (reference sequence). CDR3 size: 15 residues. The CDR3 bases are TGCGCCAGCAGTGATTTTGGACAGGGCACCTACGAGCAGTACTTC. Its protein product is CASSDFGQGTYEQYF.

This clone appeared once. V and J are TRBV5-1 and TRBJ2-1; 12 bases are shared with TRBD2. Germline CDR1 and CDR2: SGHRS and YFSETQ. CDR3 length equals 15 residues. Trimming cost V 4 bases and J 7 bases; bases outside gene matches: 6. Written as DNA, the CDR3 is TGCGCCAGCAGCGAAGGGACTAGCGGGTGGAATGAGCAGTTCTTC. It encodes CASSEGTSGWNEQFF.

The genes are TRBV28 and TRBJ1-5; maybe TRBD1 (5 bases). The germline V and J ends were trimmed by 3 bases and 0 bases, with 9 bases remaining between them. Germline CDR1 reads MDHEN; CDR2 reads SYDVKM. This CDR3 has 15 amino acids. The DNA for the CDR3 is TGTGCCAGCAGTTTCCGGAGGGGTAGCAATCAGCCCCAGCATTTT. It is translated as CASSFRRGSNQPQHF.

This clone was seen more than once but under ten times. Other DNA sequences in this sample translate to the same CDR3. The V call is TRBV2, the J call TRBJ1-5; a possible D gene is TRBD1 (5 bases). Germline CDR1 and CDR2: SNHLY and FYNNEI. Deletions cut 6 bases from V and 1 base from J, with 7 bases between. This CDR3 is built from 13 residues. The CDR3 protein is CASSGQSNQPQHF. The CDR3 region has the DNA TGTGCCAGCAGCGGACAAAGCAATCAGCCCCAGCATTTT.

The chain is built from TRBV5-8 and TRBJ1-2; D gene unclear. The CDR3 sequence is 13 residues long. Per the germline V gene, CDR1 is SGHTS and CDR2 is YDEGEE. V shed 10 bases and J shed 8 bases, with 21 bases lying between them. CDR3 coding DNA: TGTGCCGACCCGTCGGGCGGGTCGCGAGGCTACACCTTC. This translates into CADPSGGSRGYTF.

The genes are TRBV11-1 and TRBJ2-1; 8 bases map to TRBD2. V shed 6 bases, J shed 3 bases, and the junction held 10 bases outside the gene matches. Germline values: CDR1 SGHAT, CDR2 FQDESV (reference sequence). The CDR3 totals 16 residues. Written as DNA, the CDR3 is TGTGCCAGCAGTTTTAGCGGGGCCCTCGACTACAATGAGCAGTTCTTC. Its translation: CASSFSGALDYNEQFF.

V and J are TRBV5-5 and TRBJ1-2; 7 bases map to TRBD1. This CDR3 has 13 residues. Germline CDR1 and CDR2: SGHKS and YYEKEE (reference sequence). J was trimmed by 14 bases and V by 6 bases; bases with no gene match: 16. The CDR3 loop is CASTGRDSQRMTF. CDR3 nucleotide sequence: TGTGCCAGCACCGGGCGGGACAGCCAAAGGATGACCTTC.

The CDR3 here is CASSRLDPGEKLFF. The CDR3 nucleotides are TGCGCCAGCAGCCGACTCGACCCGGGGGAAAAACTGTTTTTT. The V call is TRBV5-1, the J call TRBJ1-4; D is undetermined. The CDR3 has 14 residues. Trimming shortened V by 4 bases and J by 8 bases, and 15 bases separated the two germline ends. Germline-derived CDR1 and CDR2 are SGHRS and YFSETQ.

The chain couples TRBV7-2 to TRBJ2-4; D remains unclear. The CDR3 is 14 residues long. Germline V gives CDR1 SGHTA, CDR2 FQGNSA. The germline V and J ends were trimmed by 5 bases and 0 bases, with 8 bases remaining between them. The CDR3 DNA reads TGTGCCAGCAGCCCTCCCCTAGCCAAAAACATTCAGTACTTC. This translates into CASSPPLAKNIQYF.

The rearrangement uses TRBV28 and TRBJ1-5; 7 bases are a match to TRBD1. V gave up 6 bases and J gave up 2 bases; unmatched junction bases: 4. This CDR3 comprises 14 residues. CDR1 is MDHEN, CDR2 SYDVKM, per germline. The CDR3 spells CASSLGQRNQPQHF. The CDR3 nucleotides are TGTGCCAGCAGCCTGGGACAGCGCAATCAGCCCCAGCATTTT.

V is TRBV18 and J is TRBJ2-2; 7 nucleotides agree with TRBD1. The CDR3 consists of 16 residues. Looked up from germline, CDR1 is KGHSH and CDR2 is LQKENI. V shed 3 bases and J 6 bases; nucleotides not matched to a gene: 10. Here the CDR3 DNA reads TGTGCCAGCTCACCCCTCGCGACAGGGACCTCCGGGGAGCTGTTTTTT. It yields the protein CASSPLATGTSGELFF.

The chain couples TRBV5-4 to TRBJ2-4, with 8 bases aligning to TRBD2. There are 16 residues in the CDR3. The junction had 5 bases not matched to a gene; V was cut back by 0 bases and J by 3 bases. Per germline, CDR1 SGHNT and CDR2 YYREEE (reference sequence). As DNA, the CDR3 is TGTGCCAGCAGCTTGGAACTAGCGGACGTCAAAAACATTCAGTACTTC. It specifies CASSLELADVKNIQYF.

V gene TRBV6-2 or TRBV6-3 combines with J gene TRBJ1-1; D not certain. Germline lookup yields CDR1 MNHEY and CDR2 SVGEGT. The CDR3 contains 18 residues. The V end lost 0 bases, the J end lost 0 bases, and 17 bases lay between the germline ends. CDR3 bases: TGTGCCAGCAGTTACTCGATTATGGCGGTTAACTTGAACACTGAAGCTTTCTTT. Translating gives CASSYSIMAVNLNTEAFF.

This rearrangement joins TRBV6-5 to TRBJ1-1; possibly TRBD1 for D (6 bases). CDR1 and CDR2 (germline): MNHEY, SVGAGI. Trimming took off 2 bases at V and 1 base at J, with 14 bases between the two ends. The CDR3 has 16 residues. DNA for the CDR3: TGTGCCAGCAGTTACCTTACCGGGACAAGGAACACTGAAGCTTTCTTT. It specifies CASSYLTGTRNTEAFF.

A word on this clone: Other DNA sequences in this sample translate to the same CDR3. The chain is built from TRBV7-2 and TRBJ1-5, with D possibly matching TRBD1 (5 bases). CDR1 and CDR2 from the germline V gene are SGHTA and FQGNSA. V lost 2 bases and J 1 base, leaving 6 bases between the germline ends. This CDR3 is 14 amino acids long. The chain's CDR3 is CASSLRGSNQPQHF. The CDR3 coding sequence is TGTGCCAGCAGCTTAAGGGGCAGCAATCAGCCCCAGCATTTT.

The CDR3 loop reads CAISEPQRGGDGELFF. The CDR3 DNA reads TGTGCCATCAGTGAGCCCCAGCGGGGGGGCGACGGGGAGCTGTTTTTT. This rearrangement joins TRBV10-3 to TRBJ2-2, with TRBD2 matching over 10 bases. Germline CDR1 reads ENHRY; CDR2 reads SYGVKD. J lost 7 bases, V lost 2 bases, and 7 bases had no gene match. The CDR3 sequence is 16 residues long.

The rearrangement joins TRBV11-2 to TRBJ1-2; possibly TRBD1 for D (6 bases). V lost 3 bases, J lost 4 bases, and 15 bases lay in between. Germline V lookup: CDR1 SGHAT, CDR2 FQNNGV. There are 15 residues in the CDR3. CDR3: CASSFSTGGGYGYTF. The CDR3 DNA reads as TGTGCCAGCAGCTTTTCGACAGGTGGAGGCTATGGCTACACCTTC.

This rearrangement joins TRBV30 to TRBJ2-1; maybe TRBD2 (6 bases). The V end was cut by 4 bases, the J end by 4 bases, with 20 bases between. This CDR3 has 16 residues. Germline V lookup: CDR1 GTSNPN, CDR2 SVGIG (reference sequence). The CDR3 sequence is CAWTTSGLRSYNEQFF. DNA for the CDR3: TGTGCCTGGACCACGAGCGGGTTGCGTTCGTACAATGAGCAGTTCTTC.

Comment on this clone: A junction end diverges from the germline sequence, so it may reflect a read error. The gene calls are TRBV27 and TRBJ1-1; TRBD1 is a possible D gene (6 bases). The CDR3 extends over 13 amino acids. From germline, CDR1 is MNHEY and CDR2 SMNVEV (reference sequence). In DNA, the CDR3 is TGTGCCAGCAGTTTAGTGCGGGGGGCTGAGGCTTTCTTT. Its translation is CASSLVRGAEAFF.

The chain combines TRBV5-4 with TRBJ2-7; 7 bases line up with TRBD1. The junction had 10 bases not matched to a gene; V was cut back by 4 bases and J by 6 bases. The CDR3 contains 14 residues. Germline V gene lookup returns CDR1 SGHNT and CDR2 YYREEE (reference sequence). The CDR3 coding sequence is TGTGCCAGCAGCCCCGGGACAGAAATTTTCGAGCAGTACTTC. It codes for CASSPGTEIFEQYF.

The J gene is TRBJ2-7, the V gene TRBV20-1; D not resolved. The CDR3 contains 14 residues. Germline assignment: CDR1 DFQATT and CDR2 SNEGSKA (reference sequence). The V end lost 3 bases, the J end lost 3 bases, and 15 bases lay between the germline ends. The CDR3 is CSASMQVGYYEQYF. The CDR3 nucleotides read TGCAGTGCTAGTATGCAGGTCGGATACTACGAGCAGTACTTC.

The chain links TRBV3-1 (or the pseudogene TRBV3-2) to TRBJ2-7; 8 positions match TRBD2. Losses at the gene ends were 1 base for V and 2 bases for J; bases not matched to a gene: 4. This CDR3 comprises 15 residues. Germline V lookup: CDR1 LGHDT, CDR2 YNNKEL (reference sequence). DNA of the CDR3: TGTGCCAGCAGCCAAGTTTTCGGGGGGGCCTACGAGCAGTACTTC. This encodes CASSQVFGGAYEQYF.

The chain employs TRBV27 and TRBJ2-5, with 9 bases aligning to TRBD1. The ends lost 4 bases at V and 7 bases at J; junction bases unmatched: 13. The CDR3 sequence is 16 residues long. Germline CDR1 MNHEY, CDR2 SMNVEV (reference sequence). CDR3 sequence reads: CASSSPPRDREWTQYF. CDR3 coding DNA: TGTGCCAGCAGTTCCCCCCCCCGGGACAGGGAGTGGACCCAGTACTTC.

The V and J genes are TRBV27 and TRBJ2-2; maybe TRBD2 (6 bases). This CDR3 region has 15 residues. Trimming removed 8 bases from V and 5 bases from J, with 18 bases in between. The V gene's germline CDR1 is MNHEY and CDR2 SMNVEV (reference sequence). The CDR3 region has the DNA TGTGCCAGCCGTCATCCGGCAGGGAGGACCGGGGAGCTGTTTTTT. This encodes CASRHPAGRTGELFF.

V gene TRBV18 combines with J gene TRBJ2-2; 10 positions match TRBD1. With 2 bases clipped from V and 5 bases from J, the junction kept 2 bases outside the gene matches. The CDR3 extends over 15 amino acids. Germline CDR1 KGHSH, CDR2 LQKENI. CDR3 region: CASSPWGQGTGELFF. The CDR3 DNA follows: TGTGCCAGCTCACCATGGGGACAGGGGACCGGGGAGCTGTTTTTT.